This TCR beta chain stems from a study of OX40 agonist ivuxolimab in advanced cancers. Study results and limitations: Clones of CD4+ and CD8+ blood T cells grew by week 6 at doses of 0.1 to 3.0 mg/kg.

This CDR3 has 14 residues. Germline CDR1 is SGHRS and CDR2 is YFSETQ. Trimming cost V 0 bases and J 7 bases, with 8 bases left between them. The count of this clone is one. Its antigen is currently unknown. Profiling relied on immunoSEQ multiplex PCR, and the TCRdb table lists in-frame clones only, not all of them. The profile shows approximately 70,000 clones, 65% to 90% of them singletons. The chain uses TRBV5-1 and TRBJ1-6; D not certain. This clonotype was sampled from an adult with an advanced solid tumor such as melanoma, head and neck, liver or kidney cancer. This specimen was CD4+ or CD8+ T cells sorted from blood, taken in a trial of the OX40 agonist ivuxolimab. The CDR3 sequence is CASSLGPLNSPLHF. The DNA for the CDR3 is TGCGCCAGCAGCTTGGGGCCTCTAAATTCACCCCTCCACTTT.